The rows below give T cell receptor beta chains drawn from one sample of a study of blood T cell repertoires in COVID-19. Using immunoSEQ multiplex PCR, the repertoire was profiled, and TCRdb retains in-frame clones only, with some absent. The sample holds around 300,000 clones, more than 85% seen once. The material sequenced was peripheral blood. These receptors originate from a woman in her thirties with COVID-19, enrolled during active disease. CDR3s include the opening cysteine and the closing phenylalanine or tryptophan. The order of the fields is CDR3 DNA, CDR3 protein, J gene, D gene, clone size, V gene. The D gene is left open where the match is weak. Clone size is stated in some rows and not others, as once, few, many or a class when expanded.

TGCGCCAGCAGCTCGAACATGGGGCTCGATAATTCACCCCTCCACTTT	CASSSNMGLDNSPLHF	TRBJ1-6	NA	NA	TRBV5-1
TGTGCCAGCAGTTTATCCCCCGGTCAGGATCAGCCCCAGCATTTT	CASSLSPGQDQPQHF	TRBJ1-5	NA	NA	TRBV27
TGTGCCAGCAGCCAGAGGACAGGCAGCCATTCACCCCTCCACTTT	CASSQRTGSHSPLHF	TRBJ1-6	TRBD1	NA	TRBV3-1/TRBV3-2
TGTGCCACCAGAAAACGTGGGGGAATTAGCGGGAGAGATTTCTTC	CATRKRGGISGRDFF	TRBJ2-1	TRBD2	NA	TRBV24-1
TGTGCCAGCAGTCCCCGACTAGCGGGAGTTGGTAATGAGCAGTTCTTC	CASSPRLAGVGNEQFF	TRBJ2-1	TRBD2	once	TRBV27
TGTGCCAGCACTCCACAGGGGTATCAGCCCCAGCATTTT	CASTPQGYQPQHF	TRBJ1-5	TRBD1	NA	TRBV6-6
TGTGCCAGTACTACAGGGGTTGGCGGGGAGCTGTTTTTT	CASTTGVGGELFF	TRBJ2-2	TRBD1	NA	TRBV19
TGTGCCAGCAGCTTACCTGATACGCAGTATTTT	CASSLPDTQYF	TRBJ2-3	NA	NA	TRBV7-9
TGTGCCAGTAGTATAGTAAATCAGCCCCAGCATTTT	CASSIVNQPQHF	TRBJ1-5	NA	NA	TRBV19
TGTGCCAGCAGCCCTTCATTGACAGCCTATGGCTACACCTTC	CASSPSLTAYGYTF	TRBJ1-2	NA	NA	TRBV5-8
TGTGCCAGCAGTTTACCCCGGACAGGAAAGAACGAAAAACTGTTTTTT	CASSLPRTGKNEKLFF	TRBJ1-4	TRBD1	NA	TRBV27
TGTGCTAGTGGTGGGACAGGATATGAAAAACTGTTTTTT	CASGGTGYEKLFF	TRBJ1-4	TRBD1	NA	TRBV12-5
TGTGCCAGTAGTATGGCGGGACTAAAAATATGGAATGAGCAGTTCTTC	CASSMAGLKIWNEQFF	TRBJ2-1	TRBD2	NA	TRBV19
TGTGCCATCAGTGGAGGACAGACAACTAACTATGGCTACACCTTC	CAISGGQTTNYGYTF	TRBJ1-2	NA	NA	TRBV10-3
TGCGCCAGCAGATTTGACAGGGGGTATGGCGGGGAGCTGTTTTTT	CASRFDRGYGGELFF	TRBJ2-2	TRBD1	NA	TRBV5-1
TGTGCCAGCAGTGGGGCGGGACTAGCGGGAGGATATTACGAGCAGTACTTC	CASSGAGLAGGYYEQYF	TRBJ2-7	TRBD2	NA	TRBV27
TGTGCCAGCAGCCAAGATTTGGAGGGCGAGACCCAGTACTTC	CASSQDLEGETQYF	TRBJ2-5	NA	NA	TRBV4-2
TGTGCCAGCAGCTTAGTAGGAGCGGACTCCTACAATGAGCAGTTCTTC	CASSLVGADSYNEQFF	TRBJ2-1	NA	NA	TRBV7-6
TGTGCCAGCAGTGAGAGGGGGCAACAACTAGCCAAAAACATTCAGTACTTC	CASSERGQQLAKNIQYF	TRBJ2-4	TRBD1	NA	TRBV2
TGTGCCAGCAGTTTCACAGGATCCAACTATGGCTACACCTTC	CASSFTGSNYGYTF	TRBJ1-2	NA	NA	TRBV7-2
TGTGCTAGTGGTTTCTCCTCGACAGGGGTGGGAAATGAGCAGTTCTTC	CASGFSSTGVGNEQFF	TRBJ2-1	TRBD1	NA	TRBV12-5
TGCGCCAGCCGATATGACATTGGCTCCTACGAGCAGTACTTC	CASRYDIGSYEQYF	TRBJ2-7	NA	few	TRBV5-1
TGTGCCTGGAGTGGGACAGGGTTTGGCTATGGCTACACCTTC	CAWSGTGFGYGYTF	TRBJ1-2	TRBD1	NA	TRBV30
TGCGCCAGCAGCCAGCCGGGACTAGCGGGAGTGGAGACCCAGTACTTC	CASSQPGLAGVETQYF	TRBJ2-5	TRBD2	once	TRBV4-1
TGTGCCACCAGCAGGGACAGGGTAGGCGATGGCTACACCTTC	CATSRDRVGDGYTF	TRBJ1-2	TRBD1	NA	TRBV15
TGTGCCAGCAGCGTAGGGATCGGCGGGAGCCTCCATCACGAGCAGTACTTC	CASSVGIGGSLHHEQYF	TRBJ2-7	TRBD2	NA	TRBV9
TGTGCCAGCAGCTTACCGGATCAGCCCCAGCATTTT	CASSLPDQPQHF	TRBJ1-5	NA	NA	TRBV7-2
TGTGCCAGCAGTTTATGGACTAGCGGGGGCACAGATACGCAGTATTTT	CASSLWTSGGTDTQYF	TRBJ2-3	TRBD2	NA	TRBV27
TGTGCCAGCAGTTCGACAGGGGTGGGTTACAATGAGCAGTTCTTC	CASSSTGVGYNEQFF	TRBJ2-1	TRBD1	NA	TRBV6-5
TGTGCCACCAGTGACCGTCGGACAGGGTCGTCCTATGGCTACACCTTC	CATSDRRTGSSYGYTF	TRBJ1-2	TRBD1	NA	TRBV24-1
TGTGCCTGGAGTGTTGGCGGGCCCCAGCATTTT	CAWSVGGPQHF	TRBJ1-5	NA	NA	TRBV30
TGTGCCAGCAGCCAACATTTCGGCGGGATCTCCTACGAGCAGTACTTC	CASSQHFGGISYEQYF	TRBJ2-7	NA	NA	TRBV7-8
TGTGCCAGCAGCTTCGGGACAGGGGGCTTCTATGGCTACACCTTC	CASSFGTGGFYGYTF	TRBJ1-2	TRBD1	NA	TRBV11-2
TGTGCCAGCAGCCCCGATAGCTCCTACAATGAGCAGTTCTTC	CASSPDSSYNEQFF	TRBJ2-1	NA	few	TRBV7-3
TGTGCCAGTAGTATATGGACAGGGGCGAACACCGGGGAGCTGTTTTTT	CASSIWTGANTGELFF	TRBJ2-2	TRBD1	NA	TRBV19
TGCGCCAGCAGCTTCGGGACAGCCCTGAACACTGAAGCTTTCTTT	CASSFGTALNTEAFF	TRBJ1-1	TRBD1	NA	TRBV5-1
TGTGCCAGCAGTTTCCTTTGGGACAGGATAGACACCTTC	CASSFLWDRIDTF	TRBJ1-2	TRBD1	NA	TRBV28